These 24 T cell receptor beta chains originate from one sample sequenced in a study of technical replicates of blood from a few donors. The method was immunoSEQ multiplex PCR; TCRdb's version includes in-frame clones alone and lacks a portion of them. Of about 50,000 clones listed, 90% to 95% are singletons. Sequencing was done on a sample of PBMCs. The source of these receptors is a human donor in good health. Some clones in this sample may be carry-over from other donors' samples.

The chain recombines TRBV29-1 with TRBJ1-2; 7 bases align to TRBD1. V was clipped by 4 bases and J by 3 bases; unmatched bases: 2. The CDR3 contains 12 residues. Germline V gene sequence: CDR1 SQVTM, CDR2 ANQGSEA. The CDR3 protein is CSVGTGDYGYTF. The DNA for the CDR3 is TGCAGCGTTGGTACAGGGGACTATGGCTACACCTTC.

This sequence joins TRBV7-2 and TRBJ2-7; 11 nucleotides match TRBD1. The CDR3 is 15 residues long. V was clipped by 3 bases and J by 4 bases; unmatched bases: 5. In germline, CDR1 is SGHTA, CDR2 FQGNSA. DNA of the CDR3: TGTGCCAGCAGCTTTGGACAGGGGGCGCAATACGAGCAGTACTTC. This encodes CASSFGQGAQYEQYF.

The gene calls are TRBV6-1 and TRBJ2-7; 7 nucleotides align to TRBD1. CDR3 length equals 13 residues. Germline CDR1 is MNHNS and CDR2 is SASEGT. Trimming at V came to 4 bases and at J to 6 bases, leaving 6 bases not matched to a gene. The CDR3 DNA reads TGTGCCAGCAGTGGACAGGGTGGCGGCGAGCAGTACTTC. Translating gives CASSGQGGGEQYF.

This chain joins TRBV7-3 and TRBJ2-7; 10 bases line up with TRBD2. The CDR3 covers 17 residues. With V trimmed by 3 bases and J by 4 bases, 12 bases remained unmatched. The V gene's germline CDR1 is SGHTA and CDR2 FQGTGA. CDR3 coding DNA: TGTGCCAGCAGCTTGGGGCCACAGCGGGAGGGCTGGTACGAGCAGTACTTC. It translates to CASSLGPQREGWYEQYF. The full variable domain, rest sourced from reference TRBV7-3 and TRBJ2-7, is GAGVSQTPSNKVTEKGKYVELRCDPISGHTALYWYRQSLGQGPEFLIYFQGTGAADDSGLPNDRFFAVRPEGSVSTLKIQRTERGDSAVYLCASSLGPQREGWYEQYFGPGTRLTVT.

The CDR3 region has the DNA TGTGCCAGCGGAGGGCCCTCGGGCGAGCAGTACTTC. This sequence encodes CASGGPSGEQYF. This rearrangement joins TRBV9 to TRBJ2-7; possibly TRBD2 for D (6 bases). Germline V gene data show CDR1 as SGDLS and CDR2 as YYNGEE. Trimming removed 7 bases from V and 6 bases from J, with 14 bases in between. This CDR3 spans 12 amino acids.

The chain uses TRBV11-1 and TRBJ2-5; 11 bases fit TRBD2. The CDR3 contains 17 residues. Germline-derived CDR1 and CDR2 are SGHAT and FQDESV (reference sequence). The V and J ends lost 4 bases and 5 bases, in that order; junction bases with no gene match: 12. CDR3 sequence reads: CASSSRTRLAGRETQYF. CDR3 nucleotide sequence: TGTGCCAGCAGCTCGAGAACGCGACTAGCGGGGAGGGAGACCCAGTACTTC.

V usage is TRBV5-6 and J usage is TRBJ1-2; D gene ambiguous. V dropped 7 bases and J dropped 5 bases, with 27 bases sitting between them. CDR3 length equals 17 residues. Germline V CDR1 and CDR2: SGHDT, YYEEEE. The CDR3 coding sequence is TGTGCCAGCCGTACTAGACGGACTAGCCCCATTAGTTATGGCTACACCTTC. This translates into CASRTRRTSPISYGYTF.

The chain joins TRBV11-2 to TRBJ2-5; 11 bases are a match to TRBD2. Germline values: CDR1 SGHAT, CDR2 FQNNGV. This CDR3 is built from 17 residues. The trim removed 5 bases at V and 5 bases at J, leaving 13 bases unmatched. In DNA, the CDR3 is TGTGCCAGCAGCCCATTTGGAGCTAGCGGGGGGATGGAGACCCAGTACTTC. Amino acid sequence: CASSPFGASGGMETQYF.

The V and J genes are TRBV4-1 and TRBJ2-1, with 10 bases aligning to TRBD2. The J segment lost 6 bases and the V segment lost 0 bases, leaving 8 bases of the junction unmatched. Per the germline V gene, CDR1 is MGHRA and CDR2 is YSYEKL. This CDR3 is built from 17 residues. The DNA of the CDR3 is TGCGCCAGCAGCCAAGACGGTAGGAGCGGGGGGGCCAATGAGCAGTTCTTC. As protein: CASSQDGRSGGANEQFF.

A single count supports this clone. The chain employs TRBV29-1 and TRBJ2-1; tentative D call: TRBD2 (5 bases). V lost 3 bases to trimming and J lost 6 bases, with 18 bases between them. This CDR3 is 15 amino acids long. The V gene's germline CDR1 is SQVTM and CDR2 ANQGSEA. CDR3 loop: CSVEKGRGSANEQFF. In DNA form, the CDR3 reads TGCAGCGTTGAGAAGGGCCGGGGTAGCGCCAATGAGCAGTTCTTC.

This clone was recorded once. The chain recombines TRBV5-4 with TRBJ2-3; D remains ambiguous. The CDR3 consists of 14 residues. CDR1 SGHNT and CDR2 YYREEE come from the germline V gene (reference sequence). Trimming removed 0 bases at V and 2 bases at J, with 7 bases between. This chain's CDR3 is CASSLGGDTDTQYF. For the CDR3, the DNA is TGTGCCAGCAGCTTGGGCGGAGACACAGATACGCAGTATTTT.

This chain connects TRBV5-1 to TRBJ1-1, with D hard to call. This CDR3 spans 15 amino acids. Germline-derived CDR1 and CDR2 are SGHRS and YFSETQ. V was clipped by 0 bases and J by 5 bases, with 14 bases between them. The CDR3 DNA is TGCGCCAGCAGCTTGGCCTCGGCGCGGAGGACTGAAGCTTTCTTT. This gives the protein CASSLASARRTEAFF.

The CDR3 sequence is CASSVSSPGETQYF. DNA for the CDR3: TGTGCCAGCAGTGTGTCCTCCCCGGGGGAGACCCAGTACTTC. This chain uses TRBV6-1 with TRBJ2-5, with D maybe TRBD2 (5 bases). Germline CDR1 MNHNS, CDR2 SASEGT. Between the trimmed V and J ends, which lost 4 bases and 5 bases, there was a span of 14 bases. This CDR3 spans 14 amino acids.

The V and J genes are TRBV4-1 and TRBJ2-7, with D possibly TRBD2 on 6 matching bases. This CDR3 has 16 residues. The germline V and J ends were trimmed by 3 bases and 0 bases, with 15 bases remaining between them. In germline, CDR1 is MGHRA, CDR2 YSYEKL. The CDR3 here is CASSQSVRGYSYEQYF. In nucleotides, the CDR3 is TGCGCCAGCAGCCAGTCCGTCCGGGGGTACTCCTACGAGCAGTACTTC.

The J gene is TRBJ1-6, the V gene TRBV27, with 7 positions matching TRBD1. The CDR3 has 15 amino acids. J was trimmed by 5 bases and V by 2 bases; bases with no gene match: 3. CDR1 is MNHEY and CDR2 is SMNVEV in the germline V gene (reference sequence). CDR3 region: CASSLRDSHNSPLHF. The CDR3, as DNA: TGTGCCAGCAGTTTACGGGACAGCCATAATTCACCCCTCCACTTT.

The J gene is TRBJ2-7, the V gene TRBV7-9; the D is unclear. The CDR3 covers 12 residues. Germline V CDR1 and CDR2: SEHNR, FQNEAQ (reference sequence). Trimming cost V 6 bases and J 3 bases, with 9 bases left between them. CDR3 protein: CASRSTDYEQYF. The CDR3, as DNA: TGTGCCAGCAGATCTACAGACTACGAGCAGTACTTC.

This rearrangement joins TRBV4-2 to TRBJ2-1; TRBD2 agrees at 7 bases. The ends lost 0 bases at V and 14 bases at J; junction bases unmatched: 13. There are 15 residues in the CDR3. Germline CDR1 is LGHNA and CDR2 is YNFKEQ. Written as DNA, the CDR3 is TGTGCCAGCAGCCAAGAGACAACCTCGGGGACTATGAAGTTCTTC. Its translation is CASSQETTSGTMKFF.

The rearrangement joins TRBV2 to TRBJ2-7, with 10 nucleotides matching TRBD1. Per the germline V gene, CDR1 is SNHLY and CDR2 is FYNNEI. CDR3 size: 14 residues. V lost 6 bases and J lost 5; bases outside the gene matches: 7. The CDR3: CASSDRDRGHEQYF. The DNA of the CDR3 is TGTGCCAGCAGCGACCGGGACAGGGGACACGAGCAGTACTTC.

This clone is labeled medium-sized. The CDR3 protein is CASSPYPGLTTRDEQFF. CDR3 in DNA: TGTGCCAGCAGCCCCTATCCGGGACTAACGACCAGAGATGAGCAGTTCTTC. V and J are TRBV7-3 and TRBJ2-1; TRBD2 aligns across 7 bases. The CDR3 runs to 17 residues. Per the germline V gene, CDR1 is SGHTA and CDR2 is FQGTGA. After removal of 5 bases from V and 8 bases from J, the junction contained 18 bases not matched to a gene.

This sequence joins TRBV27 and TRBJ1-5; TRBD1 might be the D (5 bases). Germline CDR1 is MNHEY and CDR2 is SMNVEV (reference sequence). V was pared by 3 bases and J by 6 bases, with 15 bases between. The CDR3 sequence is 15 residues long. The CDR3 is CASSFRPGRGQPQHF. The CDR3 DNA is TGTGCCAGCAGTTTCCGTCCGGGGAGGGGTCAGCCCCAGCATTTT.

The gene calls are TRBV7-2 and TRBJ1-4; possibly TRBD1 for D (5 bases). The CDR3 loop spans 13 amino acids. CDR1 and CDR2 from the germline V gene are SGHTA and FQGNSA. Between the trimmed V and J ends, which lost 8 bases and 9 bases, there was a span of 16 bases. The CDR3 spells CASEGWGTKKLFF. CDR3 sequence (DNA): TGTGCCAGCGAGGGGTGGGGGACTAAAAAACTGTTTTTT.

This chain connects TRBV6-4 to TRBJ1-1; no clear D gene. The V gene lost 4 bases and the J gene lost 0 bases, with 6 bases spanning the gap. The length of the CDR3 is 13 residues. Germline loops: CDR1 MRHNA, CDR2 SNTAGT. CDR3 nucleotides: TGTGCCAGCAGTGTCAGATTGAACACTGAAGCTTTCTTT. Its translation is CASSVRLNTEAFF.

This chain joins TRBV5-5 and TRBJ2-7; 9 bases line up with TRBD1. The CDR3 contains 15 residues. V was pared by 4 bases and J by 3 bases, with 8 bases of the junction left unmatched. CDR1 is SGHKS, CDR2 YYEKEE, per germline (reference sequence). CDR3 nucleotide sequence: TGTGCCAGCAGCCCACGACAGGGGGGACACTACGAGCAGTACTTC. Protein sequence: CASSPRQGGHYEQYF.

The chain is built from TRBV5-4 and TRBJ2-7; 9 bases are a match to TRBD1. There are 15 residues in the CDR3. Germline V gene sequence: CDR1 SGHNT, CDR2 YYREEE (reference sequence). The V gene end was trimmed by 2 bases and the J gene end by 6 bases; junction bases not matched to a gene: 9. CDR3 sequence (DNA): TGTGCCAGCAGCTTTACCGGGACAGGGTTGGCCGAGCAGTACTTC. Protein sequence: CASSFTGTGLAEQYF.